These 20 T cell receptor beta chains were sequenced from one sample in a study of cytomegalovirus exposure and HLA in healthy donors. PCR employed 60 Vbeta and 13 Jbeta primers. The protocol was immunoSEQ multiplex PCR, while the TCRdb copy is restricted to in-frame clones and leaves out a portion. The sample lists approximately 150,000 clones; roughly 79% were seen once. Sequenced sample: PBMCs. The receptors stem from a woman aged 50 to 65 in good health and CMV-seronegative.

V gene TRBV2 combines with J gene TRBJ1-1; tentatively, D is TRBD1 (5 bases). The V gene lost 2 bases and the J gene lost 11 bases, with 18 bases spanning the gap. In germline, CDR1 is SNHLY, CDR2 FYNNEI. CDR3 length equals 14 residues. The CDR3 protein is CASSEQGITGFAFF. The CDR3 DNA follows: TGTGCCAGCAGTGAACAGGGTATCACCGGATTCGCTTTCTTT.

The chain recombines TRBV27 with TRBJ2-7; possibly TRBD1 for D (5 bases). The CDR3 consists of 16 residues. Germline V gene data show CDR1 as MNHEY and CDR2 as SMNVEV (reference sequence). V lost 3 bases and J lost 0, with 15 bases in between. CDR3: CASSFGPPQDSYEQYF. CDR3 DNA: TGTGCCAGCAGTTTTGGCCCCCCACAGGACTCCTACGAGCAGTACTTC.

V usage is TRBV7-6 and J usage is TRBJ2-1; TRBD2 agrees at 7 bases. Germline assignment: CDR1 SGHVS and CDR2 FNYEAQ. V shed 2 bases, J shed 4 bases, and the junction held 5 bases outside the gene matches. This CDR3 spans 15 amino acids. CDR3 sequence reads: CASSLRGELYNEQFF. Here the CDR3 DNA reads TGTGCCAGCAGCTTACGGGGGGAGCTATACAATGAGCAGTTCTTC.

This clone occurred once. This sequence joins TRBV5-1 and TRBJ1-1; D uncertain. Germline loops: CDR1 SGHRS, CDR2 YFSETQ. The V end was cut by 3 bases, the J end by 1 base, with 10 bases between. This CDR3 is built from 14 residues. The CDR3 is CASSSGLENTEAFF. CDR3 bases: TGCGCCAGCAGCTCAGGACTGGAGAACACTGAAGCTTTCTTT.

J is TRBJ1-1 and V is TRBV9, with 10 bases fitting TRBD1. The CDR3 contains 15 residues. J lost 4 bases, V lost 4 bases, and 7 bases had no gene match. Germline CDR1 and CDR2: SGDLS and YYNGEE. The CDR3 sequence is CASSPRQGAATEAFF. Written as DNA, the CDR3 is TGTGCCAGCAGCCCCAGACAGGGGGCGGCCACTGAAGCTTTCTTT.

V gene TRBV11-3 combines with J gene TRBJ2-1; 13 bases are a match to TRBD2. This CDR3 region has 15 residues. Per germline, CDR1 SGHNT and CDR2 YENEEA. After removal of 5 bases from V and 6 bases from J, the junction contained 4 bases not matched to a gene. This CDR3 is CASSETSGGANEQFF. The CDR3 DNA follows: TGTGCCAGCAGCGAAACTAGCGGGGGGGCCAATGAGCAGTTCTTC. The full variable domain, with the rest looked up from reference TRBV11-3 and TRBJ2-1, is EAGVVQSPRYKIIEKKQPVAFWCNPISGHNTLYWYLQNLGQGPELLIRYENEEAVDDSQLPKDRFSAERLKGVDSTLKIQPAELGDSAVYLCASSETSGGANEQFFGPGTRLTVL.

The rearrangement joins TRBV14 to TRBJ2-1; D gene uncertain. This CDR3 is 13 amino acids long. CDR1 and CDR2 from the germline V gene are SGHDN and FVKESK. Trimming removed 1 base from V and 4 bases from J, with 5 bases in between. CDR3 sequence reads: CASSQGLYNEQFF. In DNA form, the CDR3 reads TGTGCCAGCAGCCAAGGTCTGTACAATGAGCAGTTCTTC. Together with reference TRBV14 and TRBJ2-1, the CDR3 gives the full variable domain: EAGVTQFPSHSVIEKGQTVTLRCDPISGHDNLYWYRRVMGKEIKFLLHFVKESKQDESGMPNNRFLAERTGGTYSTLKVQPAELEDSGVYFCASSQGLYNEQFFGPGTRLTVL.

This chain uses TRBV5-5 with TRBJ1-2; maybe TRBD1 (5 bases). This CDR3 is 14 amino acids long. Deletions cut 0 bases from V and 2 bases from J, with 8 bases between. Germline assignment: CDR1 SGHKS and CDR2 YYEKEE (reference sequence). CDR3: CASSLDPGNYGYTF. The CDR3 nucleotides read TGTGCCAGCAGCTTGGACCCAGGGAACTATGGCTACACCTTC.

This sequence joins TRBV2 and TRBJ2-7, with D possibly matching TRBD1 (6 bases). Germline V lookup: CDR1 SNHLY, CDR2 FYNNEI. This CDR3 comprises 15 residues. Trimming removed 5 bases at V and 1 base at J, with 15 bases between. The CDR3 spells CASSYTGIGSYEQYF. Here the CDR3 DNA reads TGTGCCAGCAGTTACACAGGGATCGGTTCCTACGAGCAGTACTTC.

The chain recombines TRBV27 with TRBJ2-7; D might be TRBD2 (6 bases). This CDR3 is built from 14 residues. V shed 5 bases and J shed 2 bases, with 13 bases lying between them. Germline lookup yields CDR1 MNHEY and CDR2 SMNVEV (reference sequence). This CDR3 is CASSPRDLPYEQYF. The CDR3 DNA follows: TGTGCCAGCAGTCCCCGGGACTTGCCCTACGAGCAGTACTTC.

The gene calls are TRBV5-1 and TRBJ1-3; D gene uncertain. In germline, CDR1 is SGHRS, CDR2 YFSETQ. This CDR3 contains 14 residues. V shed 4 bases and J shed 0 bases, with 8 bases lying between them. The CDR3 is CASSPGPSGNTIYF. The CDR3 DNA reads as TGCGCCAGCAGCCCAGGTCCCTCTGGAAACACCATATATTTT.

A single count supports this clone. The rearrangement joins TRBV7-8 to TRBJ2-2, with 8 bases aligning to TRBD1. The CDR3 contains 15 residues. Germline trimming cut 1 base from V and 4 bases from J; bases unmatched to any gene: 2. CDR1 and CDR2 from the germline V gene are SGHVS and FQNEAQ. CDR3 nucleotides: TGTGCCAGCAGCTTAGGGACAGGGACCACCGGGGAGCTGTTTTTT. Protein: CASSLGTGTTGELFF.

The chain has TRBV7-2 and TRBJ2-5, with TRBD1 identical over 10 bases. Trimming removed 5 bases from V and 7 bases from J; junction bases left unmatched: 4. The CDR3 runs 13 residues. Per germline, CDR1 SGHTA and CDR2 FQGNSA. The DNA of the CDR3 is TGTGCCAGCAGCACGGACAGGGGGGGGACCCAGTACTTC. Translating it yields CASSTDRGGTQYF.

The J gene is TRBJ1-1, the V gene TRBV6-1; possibly TRBD1 for D (6 bases). V was trimmed by 1 base and J by 10 bases, leaving 13 bases between them. This CDR3 contains 13 residues. Germline CDR1 reads MNHNS; CDR2 reads SASEGT. DNA of the CDR3: TGTGCCAGCAGTGAAGTTACAGGGTCCCCAGCTTTCTTT. It translates to CASSEVTGSPAFF.

This chain uses TRBV7-9 with TRBJ2-3; 11 nucleotides align to TRBD1. Trimming took 2 bases from V and 2 from J; bases not matched to a gene: 9. This CDR3 is 18 amino acids long. In germline, CDR1 is SEHNR, CDR2 FQNEAQ (reference sequence). The CDR3 here is CASSLPPGQGVSTDTQYF. In DNA form, the CDR3 reads TGTGCCAGCAGCTTACCCCCGGGACAGGGGGTTTCCACAGATACGCAGTATTTT. The complete variable domain, with remaining parts taken from reference TRBV7-9 and TRBJ2-3, reads DTGVSQNPRHKITKRGQNVTFRCDPISEHNRLYWYRQTLGQGPEFLTYFQNEAQLEKSRLLSDRFSAERPKGSFSTLEIQRTEQGDSAMYLCASSLPPGQGVSTDTQYFGPGTRLTVL.

The J gene is TRBJ2-7, the V gene TRBV5-1; 10 bases line up with TRBD1. V was clipped by 5 bases and J by 2 bases; unmatched bases: 13. The CDR3 length is 17 residues. Germline V gene data show CDR1 as SGHRS and CDR2 as YFSETQ. CDR3 nucleotide sequence: TGCGCCAGCAGACGTAATTATCCGGGACAGGGGACCTACGAGCAGTACTTC. Translated: CASRRNYPGQGTYEQYF.

The chain employs TRBV5-4 and TRBJ2-3; the match to TRBD2 covers 8 bases. CDR3 length: 14 amino acids. CDR1 SGHNT and CDR2 YYREEE come from the germline V gene (reference sequence). J lost 3 bases, V lost 4 bases, and 4 bases had no gene match. CDR3 bases: TGTGCCAGCAGCGTTGGACTAGCTACAGATACGCAGTATTTT. It specifies CASSVGLATDTQYF.

The chain couples TRBV28 to TRBJ1-1, with D uncertain. This CDR3 has 16 residues. V lost 3 bases to trimming and J lost 0 bases, with 14 bases between them. Germline assignment: CDR1 MDHEN and CDR2 SYDVKM. This chain's CDR3 is CASSFSLNRLNTEAFF. CDR3 nucleotide sequence: TGTGCCAGCAGTTTTAGCCTTAATCGATTGAACACTGAAGCTTTCTTT.

The sample holds one count of this clone. This chain joins TRBV5-6 and TRBJ1-2; 7 nucleotides agree with TRBD1. The CDR3 is 16 amino acids. V was pared by 6 bases and J by 2 bases, with 13 bases of the junction left unmatched. The V gene's germline CDR1 is SGHDT and CDR2 YYEEEE. The CDR3 loop is CASILGWTGSNYGYTF. The CDR3 DNA sequence: TGTGCCAGCATCCTGGGGTGGACAGGATCAAACTATGGCTACACCTTC. The full variable domain, rest sourced from reference TRBV5-6 and TRBJ1-2, is DAGVTQSPTHLIKTRGQQVTLRCSPKSGHDTVSWYQQALGQGPQFIFQYYEEEERQRGNFPDRFSGHQFPNYSSELNVNALLLGDSALYLCASILGWTGSNYGYTFGSGTRLTVV.

J is TRBJ1-4 and V is TRBV9, with 8 nucleotides matching TRBD1. From germline, CDR1 is SGDLS and CDR2 YYNGEE. The CDR3 contains 18 residues. V trimming: 0 bases; J trimming: 7 bases; junction bases outside the gene matches: 14. The CDR3: CASSVGGQGSSTFEKLFF. The CDR3 nucleotides are TGTGCCAGCAGCGTAGGTGGACAGGGTTCGTCAACGTTTGAAAAACTGTTTTTT.